The rows below give T cell receptor beta chains drawn from one sample of a study of blood T cell repertoires in COVID-19. Profiled with immunoSEQ multiplex PCR; TCRdb holds only in-frame clones, not every one. The sample lists roughly 100,000 clones, around 84% seen once, with over 2% in the top ten. The sequenced sample consisted of peripheral blood. Receptors were obtained from a human donor in a cohort sampled during active COVID-19. Both conserved end residues are trimmed from each CDR3. Only part of the rows carry a size: once, few, many, or a class if the clone is expanded.

clone size | V gene | CDR3 protein
- | TRBV7-2 | ASSLAQGAEAF
- | TRBV2 | ASSEALMAGSTPEQY
- | TRBV10-3 | AISPGTRVSGSSYEQY
- | TRBV10-1 | ASSDPGFGTDTQY
- | TRBV5-4 | ASRTEGQETQY
- | TRBV27 | ASSGTSGRETQY
once | TRBV5-5 | ASSLLQGATNEKLF
- | TRBV14 | ASSLWTGMNTEAF
few | TRBV10-3 | AISEGQGAAGELF
- | TRBV18 | ASSPPTSDYEQY
- | TRBV18 | ASSLGQTNQPQH
once | TRBV9 | ASSVAGVGQPQH
- | TRBV5-8 | ASSLVPGGNTIY
- | TRBV30 | ACPGTSGRGSEQF
- | TRBV19 | ASRSFETGGYGGYT
few | TRBV7-9 | ASSPGLASGNEQF
- | TRBV11-1 | ASSSDRVADTGELF
- | TRBV2 | ASSGLAGALEQY
once | TRBV9 | ASTVGQLNTEAF
- | TRBV19 | ASMAGGLGEQF
- | TRBV6-5 | ASTPGLLSGNTIY
few | TRBV19 | ASSIGQPLGAEAF
- | TRBV19 | ASSGDRGSWNSPLH
- | TRBV30 | AWNRDSSSYNEQF
- | TRBV19 | ASSKQGPYEQY
- | TRBV4-2 | ASSERPDRNTGELF
- | TRBV7-9 | ASSLDFGSQH
- | TRBV12-3/TRBV12-4 | ASRDLDLDTQY
- | TRBV21-1 | ASRTNLGTYEQY
- | TRBV9 | ASSVDSGQGAWETQY
- | TRBV6-6 | ASTIRRTDGNTIY
- | TRBV11-1 | ASSALGLASGEQY
few | TRBV2 | ASSPGTGPAEAF
- | TRBV25-1 | ASSEYAGSYEQY
- | TRBV9 | ASSVAGRGTPYEQY
- | TRBV7-3 | ATAGGPSYEQY
- | TRBV5-1 | ASSLVTGTTYEQF
- | TRBV5-1 | ASSTGPEDTQY
few | TRBV4-2 | ASSQDRDEQY
- | TRBV28 | ASSWGVSNQPQH
- | TRBV7-2 | ASSLVGGGDYEQY
- | TRBV29-1 | SVGMGGYNEQF
- | TRBV5-1 | ASSLDPGGHNEQF
- | TRBV7-6 | ASSPPASGRNDEQF
- | TRBV7-2 | ASSLLAVSYNEQF
- | TRBV10-3 | AISESKSTNEKLF
- | TRBV6-2/TRBV6-3 | ASSLVLRTVHTGELF
few | TRBV7-9 | ASSFTQGREQY